Listed below are T cell receptor beta chains from one sample, sequenced in a study of blood T cell repertoires in COVID-19. TCRdb's copy holds only in-frame clones and misses some; the assay was immunoSEQ multiplex PCR. The profile shows 90,000 to 110,000 clones, roughly 85% of them singletons. Sequencing was carried out using peripheral blood. These receptors all stem from a woman older than 75 with acute or convalescent COVID-19. The CDR3 runs from the conserved cysteine through the conserved F or W. The D gene is left open where the match is weak. Clone size, where shown, is once, few, many, or a class for clones that have expanded.

>few|TRBJ1-2|NA|TRBV28
TGTGCCAGCAGCCGAGGTGGCGGGGTCTATGGCTACACCTTC
CASSRGGGVYGYTF
>NA|TRBJ1-4|NA|TRBV4-3
TGCGCCAGCAGCCAAGGGGGGCGAGGTGAAAAACTGTTTTTT
CASSQGGRGEKLFF
>NA|TRBJ2-3|TRBD2|TRBV5-1
TGCGCCAGCAGTTCGGGAGGGGTAGATACGCAGTATTTT
CASSSGGVDTQYF
>NA|TRBJ1-1|NA|TRBV5-1
TGCGCCAGCAGCTTGTCGGGACTAATGAACACTGAAGCTTTCTTT
CASSLSGLMNTEAFF
>NA|TRBJ1-5|NA|TRBV5-4
TGTGCCAGCAGCTTAGGAGGGCCGGGTCAGCCCCAGCATTTT
CASSLGGPGQPQHF
>NA|TRBJ2-6|NA|TRBV2
TGTGCCAGCACGCCAGGCTCTGGGGCCAACGTCCTGACTTTC
CASTPGSGANVLTF
>NA|TRBJ2-7|TRBD1|TRBV28
TGTGCCACAGCGGCCGCACAGGGGGTCAATGACTACGAGCAGTACTTC
CATAAAQGVNDYEQYF
>NA|TRBJ2-3|TRBD2|TRBV7-2
TGTGCCAGCAGCTCTTTAGCGGGATCCCCCGCAGATACGCAGTATTTT
CASSSLAGSPADTQYF
>once|TRBJ2-5|TRBD2|TRBV5-1
TGCGCCAGCACCCTAGCGGGAGGGATGGAGACCCAGTACTTC
CASTLAGGMETQYF
>NA|TRBJ2-1|NA|TRBV4-3
TGCGCCAGCAGCCAAGATGCTGTAGCGTCCAGACACAATGAGCAGTTCTTC
CASSQDAVASRHNEQFF
>NA|TRBJ1-5|NA|TRBV21-1
TGTGCCAGCAGCAATAGGGGTTATAGCAATCAGCCCCAGCATTTT
CASSNRGYSNQPQHF
>NA|TRBJ1-1|TRBD1|TRBV6-6
TGTGCCAGCAGTTCGGAGGGGGCCACTGAAGCTTTCTTT
CASSSEGATEAFF
>NA|TRBJ1-2|NA|TRBV7-2
TGTGCCAGCAGCGCAGGGGTTAACTATGGCTACACCTTC
CASSAGVNYGYTF
>NA|TRBJ2-7|NA|TRBV6-5
TGTGCCAGCCCGAGGTTCCCAGGGTCCTCCGAGCAGTACTTC
CASPRFPGSSEQYF
>few|TRBJ1-5|NA|TRBV18
TGTGCCAGCTCACCTGATCAGGATCAGCCCCAGCATTTT
CASSPDQDQPQHF
>NA|TRBJ2-2|NA|TRBV24-1
TGTGCCACCAGTGACCAGGGGTTCGCCGGGGAGCTGTTTTTT
CATSDQGFAGELFF
>few|TRBJ2-1|TRBD1|TRBV7-9
TGTGCCAGCAGTAAGACAGGGTTGAACAATGAGCAGTTCTTC
CASSKTGLNNEQFF
>NA|TRBJ2-7|TRBD1|TRBV10-3
TGTGCCATCAGTGAGAGACAGGGAGTCTACGAGCAGTACTTC
CAISERQGVYEQYF
>NA|TRBJ2-6|TRBD1|TRBV5-4
TGTGCCAGCAGCCCAGGCGGACAGGGAAGCTCTGGGGCCAACGTCCTGACTTTC
CASSPGGQGSSGANVLTF
>NA|TRBJ1-5|NA|TRBV27
TGTGCCAGCAGTTTGGGAGTAAATCAGCCCCAGCATTTT
CASSLGVNQPQHF
>NA|TRBJ1-2|NA|TRBV27
TGTGCCAGCAGCTCCCTTGGGGGGTTTCGGTATGGCTACACCTTC
CASSSLGGFRYGYTF
>NA|TRBJ2-7|TRBD2|TRBV10-2
TGCGCCAGCAGTGAGGAGCGGGAGCCATACGAGCAGTACTTC
CASSEEREPYEQYF
>NA|TRBJ2-3|TRBD1|TRBV5-1
TGCGCCAGCAGCGGGGGACAGGGGCCCACAGATACGCAGTATTTT
CASSGGQGPTDTQYF
>NA|TRBJ2-5|NA|TRBV19
TGTGCCAGTAGTATTAGTGGAGAGACCCAGTACTTC
CASSISGETQYF